Listed below are T cell receptor beta chains from one sample, sequenced in a study of cytomegalovirus exposure and HLA in healthy donors. Libraries were prepared by immunoSEQ multiplex PCR; TCRdb keeps only in-frame clonotypes and omits some of them. Of some 150,000 clones listed, 70% were seen once; the top ten hold 2% to 2.5%. The sequencing sample was made of PBMCs. The receptors were gathered from an older woman in good health and CMV-seropositive. Each CDR3 is given without its conserved first and last residue.

v_call	j_call	cdr3_aa
TRBV19	TRBJ1-5	ASSGRQGGTQPQH
TRBV10-1	TRBJ2-1	ASSDHLATEF
TRBV10-3	TRBJ1-3	AISGTGGGNTIY
TRBV28	TRBJ2-7	ASSHGDEQY
TRBV27	TRBJ1-1	ASSLGTGSMNTEAF
TRBV5-6	TRBJ2-7	ASSLRRGEQY
TRBV10-2	TRBJ1-1	ASSGQGMTEAF
TRBV7-9	TRBJ2-3	ASSQTGRGTDTQY
TRBV19	TRBJ2-4	ASSGPSGLIQY
TRBV2	TRBJ2-1	ASSLTTGRDEQF
TRBV7-9	TRBJ2-1	ASSPGMASMINEQF
TRBV28	TRBJ2-7	ASSSPWAGAGVYEQY
TRBV5-1	TRBJ2-6	ASSVRLADLSGANVLT
TRBV28	TRBJ2-3	ASSYGAGTSYTDTQY
TRBV5-6	TRBJ2-1	ASSRTSGYNEQF
TRBV10-3	TRBJ1-5	AIREQENQPQH
TRBV4-1	TRBJ2-3	ASSEAARTDTQY
TRBV7-3	TRBJ2-7	ASSLTRSDEQY
TRBV29-1	TRBJ2-1	SAGTSSSSYNEQF
TRBV5-8	TRBJ1-1	ASSWGRGVNTEAF
TRBV4-1	TRBJ1-2	ASSRGSGTYYGYT
TRBV4-1	TRBJ2-5	ASSQDLSGRLPETQY
TRBV5-1	TRBJ2-7	ASSLEARDRAYEQY
TRBV5-1	TRBJ2-5	ASSTSTGVGETQY
TRBV2	TRBJ1-3	ASSGRQSSGNTIY
TRBV28	TRBJ2-3	ASVPRLAGGADTQY
TRBV6-1	TRBJ1-5	ASSESSGGVGQPQH
TRBV5-1	TRBJ1-1	ASSKTGNTEAF
TRBV5-4	TRBJ2-7	ASSVYEFSGSYEQY
TRBV6-5	TRBJ1-1	ASSYSDTEAF
TRBV5-4	TRBJ1-1	ASSPGTGGLNTEAF
TRBV19	TRBJ1-1	ASGTGGLDTEAF
TRBV28	TRBJ1-2	ATWRNYGYT
TRBV7-2	TRBJ2-7	ASSPRRDYEQY
TRBV5-1	TRBJ2-7	ASSGGGKLVYEQY
TRBV6-1	TRBJ1-5	ASSDRRTGGNQPQH
TRBV5-4	TRBJ2-7	ASSLGGQGGAYEQY
TRBV30	TRBJ1-2	AWRTASLTYGYT
TRBV2	-	ASSSGTGAREQY
TRBV28	TRBJ2-7	ASSLSVQGVGEQY
TRBV5-1	TRBJ2-3	ASSLGGNPGDTQY
TRBV28	TRBJ2-5	ASSPPGRGQETQY
TRBV30	TRBJ2-7	AWFGLAGGEQY
TRBV5-1	TRBJ1-5	ASSPGQSNQPQH
TRBV6-1	TRBJ1-4	ASRGQLGEKLF
TRBV5-4	TRBJ2-2	ASSPGGNTGELF
TRBV7-9	TRBJ2-2	ASSPFRTSGRGNTGELF
TRBV5-6	TRBJ2-1	ASSLRVLAGVSYNEQF
TRBV19	TRBJ1-2	ASSINRGSNGYT
TRBV6-5	TRBJ1-2	ASSYLTGPNYGYT
TRBV10-3	TRBJ2-6	AISQDSGKAPGANVLT
TRBV15	TRBJ2-7	ATSKGGTGIYEQY
TRBV29-1	TRBJ1-1	SVARGEAF
TRBV5-6	TRBJ2-5	ASSWGSELAGAETQY
TRBV28	TRBJ1-1	ASSLGQANTEAF
TRBV5-6	TRBJ2-2	ASSHDTPGELF